The present TCR beta chain was sequenced within a study of CD8+ T cells in alopecia areata. As for the study in general: Treated patients' severity was scored by percentage of affected scalp area. Study-wide results and caveats: Tofacitinib significantly brought down scalp clonality and expanded CD8+ clones among top 100. Scalp data also include sequences from resident alphabeta T cells of normal skin.

J gave up 3 bases and V 2 bases, and 9 bases lay outside the gene matches. CDR1 and CDR2 from the germline V gene are WSHSY and SAAADI. CDR3 length: 17 amino acids. The sample's treatment: oral pan-JAK inhibitor, 5-10 mg twice daily. In each case, RNA was isolated and then reverse transcribed into cDNA as the sequencing template. Clones were sequenced by immunoSEQ multiplex PCR, and TCRdb holds only the in-frame ones, with some missing. This sample carries more than 90,000 clones, 50% to 75% of them seen once, and the ten largest clones take 25% to 30%. Concerning this clone itself: Its antigen is unknown.

The TCR originated in a human donor with alopecia areata. V is TRBV10-2 and J is TRBJ2-5; 10 nucleotides align to TRBD2. The sequencing used CD8+ T cells sorted from blood, collected at week 4, from a patient treated with tofacitinib. The CDR3 nucleotides read TGCGCCAGCAGTGAGACTAGCGGGGTGAAGTTAGAAGAGACCCAGTACTTC. Translation gives CASSETSGVKLEETQYF.